These 27 T cell receptor beta chains were all obtained from the same sample, sequenced in a study of shared clonotypes between healthy human individuals. Repertoires were generated with immunoSEQ multiplex PCR, while TCRdb's copy carries only in-frame clones and drops some. The sample carries about 2,200,000 clones, approximately 94% recorded once. Only CD45RO-negative cells positively selected for CCR7 counted as naive CD8 cells, so terminally differentiated effector memory CD45RA+ cells were excluded. Sequenced input: naive CD8+ T cells from PBMCs. The receptors derive from a young man in good health. Some clones in this sample may be carry-over from other donors' samples.

The V and J genes are TRBV30 and TRBJ1-1; a weak D match, TRBD1 (5 bases). From germline, CDR1 is GTSNPN and CDR2 SVGIG (reference sequence). This CDR3 has 11 amino acids. Trimming left V 3 bases short and J 8 bases short, with 10 bases between. The CDR3 DNA is TGTGCCTGGAGCAGACAGATAGAAGCTTTCTTT. Its translation: CAWSRQIEAFF.

Concerning this clone itself: The sample contains more than one DNA sequence encoding this CDR3. The rearrangement links TRBV9 to TRBJ1-5, with 10 bases that match TRBD1. The germline V gene encodes CDR1 SGDLS and CDR2 YYNGEE. J was trimmed by 4 bases and V by 2 bases; bases with no gene match: 3. The CDR3 runs to 15 residues. Written as DNA, the CDR3 is TGTGCCAGCAGCGTGGGACAGGGGCCTAATCAGCCCCAGCATTTT. Translating it yields CASSVGQGPNQPQHF.

The chain employs TRBV27 and TRBJ2-3; TRBD1 matches 10 bases. Germline V gene lookup returns CDR1 MNHEY and CDR2 SMNVEV (reference sequence). The CDR3 runs 16 residues. The V segment lost 6 bases and the J segment 2 bases; nucleotides outside the gene matches: 8. This CDR3 reads CASRNPTGGPTDTQYF. CDR3 DNA: TGTGCCAGCAGAAACCCGACAGGGGGCCCCACAGATACGCAGTATTTT.

The chain employs TRBV14 and TRBJ2-1, with TRBD2 identical over 7 bases. The CDR3 totals 16 residues. Trimming at V came to 4 bases and at J to 4 bases, leaving 10 bases not matched to a gene. The germline V gene has CDR1 SGHDN and CDR2 FVKESK. The CDR3 loop is CASSLLAGAAYNEQFF. In DNA form, the CDR3 reads TGTGCCAGCAGCCTGCTGGCGGGAGCGGCATACAATGAGCAGTTCTTC.

This rearrangement joins TRBV13 to TRBJ2-1; 10 nucleotides match TRBD1. Trimming at V came to 5 bases and at J to 6 bases, leaving 4 bases not matched to a gene. The CDR3 is 14 amino acids. CDR1 and CDR2 from the germline V gene are PRHDT and FYEKMQ (reference sequence). CDR3 sequence (DNA): TGTGCCAGCAGCCCGGACAGGGGGTTCAATGAGCAGTTCTTC. Its protein product is CASSPDRGFNEQFF.

V usage is TRBV7-9 and J usage is TRBJ2-7; TRBD2 might be the D (7 bases). Per germline, CDR1 SEHNR and CDR2 FQNEAQ (reference sequence). The CDR3 contains 13 residues. V was cut by 3 bases and J by 6 bases, with 12 bases left in between. DNA for the CDR3: TGTGCCAGCAGCTTCACCGGGGGGCGCGAGCAGTACTTC. It translates to CASSFTGGREQYF. Supplemented by reference TRBV7-9 and TRBJ2-7, the full variable domain reads DTGVSQNPRHKITKRGQNVTFRCDPISEHNRLYWYRQTLGQGPEFLTYFQNEAQLEKSRLLSDRFSAERPKGSFSTLEIQRTEQGDSAMYLCASSFTGGREQYFGPGTRLTVT.

CDR3 loop: CASRGWGTGNTIYF. Here the CDR3 DNA reads TGTGCCAGCAGGGGATGGGGGACTGGAAACACCATATATTTT. The chain recombines TRBV6-1 with TRBJ1-3; maybe TRBD1 (5 bases). V gave up 6 bases and J gave up 2 bases, with 11 bases separating them. Germline CDR1 reads MNHNS; CDR2 reads SASEGT. The CDR3 length is 14 residues.

Only one count was recorded for this clone. V usage is TRBV27 and J usage is TRBJ1-1, with D unresolved. Germline V lookup: CDR1 MNHEY, CDR2 SMNVEV (reference sequence). Trimming cost V 8 bases and J 6 bases, with 16 bases left between them. This CDR3 has 13 amino acids. CDR3 region: CASRGEGVAEAFF. The CDR3 DNA is TGTGCCAGCCGGGGTGAGGGAGTAGCTGAAGCTTTCTTT.

The V call is TRBV30, the J call TRBJ2-2, with 12 nucleotides matching TRBD2. The ends lost 4 bases at V and 6 bases at J; junction bases unmatched: 3. Germline V gives CDR1 GTSNPN, CDR2 SVGIG (reference sequence). The CDR3 totals 14 residues. Here the CDR3 reads CAWTGLAGPGELFF. The DNA of the CDR3 is TGTGCCTGGACGGGACTAGCGGGTCCCGGGGAGCTGTTTTTT.

The V gene is TRBV4-1, the J gene TRBJ2-1; the D gene could be TRBD1 or TRBD2 (5 bases each). Germline V CDR1 and CDR2: MGHRA, YSYEKL. The CDR3 totals 12 residues. Trimming left V 1 base short and J 8 bases short, with 6 bases between. The CDR3 spells CASSQGDDEQFF. Written as DNA, the CDR3 is TGCGCCAGCAGCCAAGGGGACGATGAGCAGTTCTTC.

The J gene is TRBJ2-1, the V gene TRBV7-3, with 8 nucleotides matching TRBD2. CDR3 length equals 16 residues. The ends lost 3 bases at V and 0 bases at J; junction bases unmatched: 4. Germline V CDR1 and CDR2: SGHTA, FQGTGA. CDR3 residues: CASSFIAGPSYNEQFF. CDR3 DNA: TGTGCCAGCAGCTTCATAGCGGGACCCTCCTACAATGAGCAGTTCTTC.

This chain uses TRBV4-1 with TRBJ1-1; D might be TRBD1 (5 bases). The length of the CDR3 is 15 residues. CDR1 is MGHRA, CDR2 YSYEKL, per germline. Trimming cost V 6 bases and J 4 bases, with 18 bases left between them. The CDR3 loop reads CASSGTGVVSTEAFF. CDR3 nucleotides: TGCGCCAGCAGTGGGACGGGGGTCGTGAGCACTGAAGCTTTCTTT.

The chain has TRBV11-2 and TRBJ2-5, with TRBD2 matching over 7 bases. Losses at the gene ends were 5 bases for V and 5 bases for J; bases not matched to a gene: 11. The CDR3 has 15 residues. Germline V CDR1 and CDR2: SGHAT, FQNNGV. The CDR3 DNA sequence: TGTGCCAGCAGCCCAGAAGCGGGAATGCTGGAGACCCAGTACTTC. This translates into CASSPEAGMLETQYF.

A few counts support this clone. The chain links TRBV4-2 to TRBJ1-4, with 9 bases aligning to TRBD1. With 7 bases clipped from V and 13 bases from J, the junction kept 10 bases outside the gene matches. There are 13 residues in the CDR3. Germline lookup yields CDR1 LGHNA and CDR2 YNFKEQ. In DNA, the CDR3 is TGTGCCAGCACCTCCGGGACAGGGATTGGACTGTTTTTT. Its translation: CASTSGTGIGLFF.

This sequence joins TRBV9 and TRBJ2-2; the D is unclear. Trimming stripped 5 bases from V and 0 bases from J, with 11 bases between. The CDR3 has 15 residues. The germline gives CDR1 SGDLS, CDR2 YYNGEE. The CDR3 bases are TGTGCCAGCAGTCGGTCCTTATCGAACACCGGGGAGCTGTTTTTT. This translates into CASSRSLSNTGELFF.

Comment on this clone: A read error may account for a junction end that differs from germline. The chain uses TRBV19 and TRBJ1-1; 7 bases line up with TRBD1. CDR1 and CDR2 (germline): LNHDA, SQIVND (reference sequence). The length of the CDR3 is 15 residues. The CDR3 nucleotides are TGTGCCAGTAGTCTAGACAGGGTGGCGAACACTGAAGCTTTCTTT. Translating gives CASSLDRVANTEAFF.

This chain connects TRBV5-5 to TRBJ2-6, with D perhaps matching TRBD2 (6 bases). Germline CDR1 reads SGHKS; CDR2 reads YYEKEE (reference sequence). Trimming took 0 bases from V and 1 from J, leaving 17 bases between them. The CDR3 runs 19 residues. In DNA, the CDR3 is TGTGCCAGCAGCTTGGGAGGAGGAGGGTTGGGGTCTGGGGCCAACGTCCTGACTTTC. Amino acids: CASSLGGGGLGSGANVLTF.

DNA for the CDR3: TGCGCCAGCAGCCCGACGGGAGGGGGAAGGGCTGAAGCTTTCTTT. Its protein product is CASSPTGGGRAEAFF. The rearrangement links TRBV5-1 to TRBJ1-1; a possible D gene is TRBD1 (6 bases). Germline V lookup: CDR1 SGHRS, CDR2 YFSETQ. This CDR3 has 15 amino acids. V lost 4 bases and J 6 bases, leaving 19 bases between the germline ends.

The gene calls are TRBV28 and TRBJ2-3; no reliable D call. V was clipped by 5 bases and J by 2 bases, with 8 bases between them. CDR3 length: 13 residues. Germline CDR1 and CDR2: MDHEN and SYDVKM. In nucleotides, the CDR3 is TGTGCCAGCAGTCAGGACCTCACAGATACGCAGTATTTT. This gives the protein CASSQDLTDTQYF.

The V call is TRBV5-6, the J call TRBJ2-6; D assignment may be TRBD1 or TRBD2 (5 bases each). CDR3 length: 17 amino acids. Per germline, CDR1 SGHDT and CDR2 YYEEEE. V lost 4 bases to trimming and J lost 1 base, with 15 bases between them. CDR3 nucleotides: TGTGCCAGCAGCGGGAGATGGACACAGTCTGGGGCCAACGTCCTGACTTTC. This sequence encodes CASSGRWTQSGANVLTF.

The V and J genes are TRBV28 and TRBJ1-2; D gene unclear. Trimming stripped 4 bases from V and 4 bases from J, with 4 bases between. Looked up from germline, CDR1 is MDHEN and CDR2 is SYDVKM. The length of the CDR3 is 11 residues. In DNA form, the CDR3 reads TGTGCCAGCAGTTCTGCCTATGGCTACACCTTC. It yields the protein CASSSAYGYTF.

This chain links TRBV19 with TRBJ1-2, with 7 bases fitting TRBD1. Germline CDR1 and CDR2: LNHDA and SQIVND (reference sequence). J gave up 3 bases and V 7 bases, and 2 bases lay outside the gene matches. This CDR3 is built from 12 residues. This CDR3 is CASKGADYGYTF. For the CDR3, the DNA is TGTGCCAGTAAGGGGGCGGACTATGGCTACACCTTC.

This chain links TRBV6-5 with TRBJ2-1, with 7 bases matching TRBD1. There are 14 residues in the CDR3. The V gene's germline CDR1 is MNHEY and CDR2 SVGAGI. Trimming at V came to 2 bases and at J to 5 bases, leaving 3 bases not matched to a gene. For the CDR3, the DNA is TGTGCCAGCAGTTACCGGGGACAGAACAATGAGCAGTTCTTC. This encodes CASSYRGQNNEQFF.

V gene TRBV6-5 combines with J gene TRBJ2-5, with 14 positions matching TRBD2. The CDR3 contains 15 residues. Trimming cost V 0 bases and J 7 bases; bases outside gene matches: 1. CDR1 is MNHEY, CDR2 SVGAGI, per germline. DNA of the CDR3: TGTGCCAGCAGTTACTCGACTAGCGGGAGGGGGACCCAGTACTTC. Translating it yields CASSYSTSGRGTQYF.

The chain employs TRBV10-3 and TRBJ1-5, with D unclear. The CDR3 length is 13 residues. The germline V and J ends were trimmed by 0 bases and 11 bases, with 11 bases remaining between them. Germline values: CDR1 ENHRY, CDR2 SYGVKD. In DNA, the CDR3 is TGTGCCATCAGTGAGTCGCCCTGGAAGTCCCAGCATTTT. This encodes CAISESPWKSQHF.

The chain combines TRBV28 with TRBJ2-7, with TRBD2 matching 8 bases. Trimming removed 6 bases from V and 2 bases from J; junction bases left unmatched: 6. This CDR3 contains 14 residues. Germline V gives CDR1 MDHEN, CDR2 SYDVKM. The CDR3 region is CASRREVGAYEQYF. In DNA, the CDR3 is TGTGCCAGCAGGCGGGAGGTGGGGGCCTACGAGCAGTACTTC.

About this clone: The same CDR3 is also encoded by other DNA sequences in this sample. J is TRBJ2-7 and V is TRBV11-2; D is ambiguous. CDR3 length equals 12 residues. Per germline, CDR1 SGHAT and CDR2 FQNNGV. The V end lost 3 bases, the J end lost 2 bases, and 5 bases lay between the germline ends. CDR3 protein: CASSFGAYEQYF. The CDR3 DNA reads as TGTGCCAGCAGCTTCGGTGCCTACGAGCAGTACTTC.